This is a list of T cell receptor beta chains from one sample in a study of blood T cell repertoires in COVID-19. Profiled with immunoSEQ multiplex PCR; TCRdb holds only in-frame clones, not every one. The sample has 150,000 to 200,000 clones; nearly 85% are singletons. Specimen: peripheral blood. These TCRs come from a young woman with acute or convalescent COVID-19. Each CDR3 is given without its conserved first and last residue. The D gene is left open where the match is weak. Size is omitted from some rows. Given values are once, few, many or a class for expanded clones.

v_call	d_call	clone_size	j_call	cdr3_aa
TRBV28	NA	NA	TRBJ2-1	ASSPQVEQDEQF
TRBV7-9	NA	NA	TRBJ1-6	ASSSPGGFTRSPLH
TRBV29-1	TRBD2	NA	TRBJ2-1	SGRTSGSSYNEQF
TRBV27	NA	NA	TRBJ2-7	ASSSTTGPTV
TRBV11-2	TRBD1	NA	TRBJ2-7	ASSPRDRGRYEQY
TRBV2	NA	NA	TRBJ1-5	ASSDTQPQPQH
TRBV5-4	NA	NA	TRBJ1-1	ASSREFVGMNTEAF
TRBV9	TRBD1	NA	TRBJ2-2	ASSNQAGQGTGELF
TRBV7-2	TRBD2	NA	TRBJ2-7	ASSLAGSGRAPYEQY
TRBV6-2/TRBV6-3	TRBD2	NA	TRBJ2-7	ASSSLPSGEYEQY
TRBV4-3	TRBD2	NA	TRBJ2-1	ASSQVFGTSSYNEQF
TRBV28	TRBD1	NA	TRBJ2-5	ASMGTGETQY
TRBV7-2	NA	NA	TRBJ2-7	ASSLVYRDEQY
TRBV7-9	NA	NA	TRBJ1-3	ASSFRGGNTIY
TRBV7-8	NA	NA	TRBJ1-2	ASSLPSGGRYGYT
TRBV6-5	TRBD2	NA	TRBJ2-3	ASSIREGWTDTQY
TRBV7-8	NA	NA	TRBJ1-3	ASRLGGAGGNTIY
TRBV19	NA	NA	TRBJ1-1	ASSLAGTGTEAF
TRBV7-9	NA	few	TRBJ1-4	ASSFRTTNEKLF
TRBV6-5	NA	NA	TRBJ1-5	ASKESGSNQPQH
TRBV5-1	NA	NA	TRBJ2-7	ASSLNRDTAHYEQY
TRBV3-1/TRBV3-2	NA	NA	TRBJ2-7	ASSQDAQGVLLSYEQY
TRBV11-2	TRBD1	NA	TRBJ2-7	ASSLGQGDHEQY
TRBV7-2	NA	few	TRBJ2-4	ASSLTALGQY
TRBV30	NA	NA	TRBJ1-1	AWSTRTSRGARAEAF
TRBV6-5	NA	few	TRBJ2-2	ASSANTGELF
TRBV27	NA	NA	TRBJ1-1	ASSPQGYNTEAF
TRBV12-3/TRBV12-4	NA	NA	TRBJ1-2	ASRDRQSYGYT